The entry below gives a single TCR beta chain sequence along with its context. It lacks a known antigen. Base qualities are not provided; no much larger clone lies one nucleotide away. The source of the sample is a study of blood T cell repertoires in COVID-19 (dated by TCRdb to 2018 to 2021). A note on the overall study: The collaborator samples originated in the United States, Italy and Spain and spanned the acute and convalescent phases of COVID-19. The prospective study material was composed of cDNA or gDNA derived from T cells, B-cell-depleted T cells, or PBMCs. Deeply sampled blood TCRbeta repertoires from subjects exposed to, actively infected with, or recovered from COVID-19 were included in the dataset. The repertoires were released in a freely available public database intended as a resource for research on the immune response to SARS-CoV-2. Samples came from the ongoing ImmuneRACE study (first 160 participants) plus 1,254 subjects from 6 global collaborators. Sample metadata almost always included a de-identified subject ID, COVID-19 status, age in years and sex. HLA class I and class II types, where available, came from metadata supplied by the sample provider rather than from assay-based typing. Overall study results and their limits: The amount of clinical and demographic metadata varied by source and participant and was provided uncurated.

TCRbeta CDR3 regions were amplified from genomic DNA by means of the immunoSEQ Assay, a bias-controlled multiplex PCR. In the authors' own workflow: The number of nucleated cells in each sample was estimated by amplification of reference gene primers within the assay. To quantify the absolute abundance of each unique TCRbeta CDR3 rearrangement, sequence reads were collapsed and filtered. For each sample, productive Simpson clonality was calculated by taking the square root of Simpson's diversity index across productive rearrangements. TCRdb stores this immuneACCESS table with in-frame sequences only. Part of the clones is absent; in the studies checked, under half of the shortfall reflects unresolved V genes, and no reason is known for the rest. V and J calls plus clone size are reproduced from that table; the DNA served to infer D and trimming. The sample table contains 40,000 or so clones; only one count was recorded for roughly 80% of them. Roughly 5% of the sample is in the top ten clones.

The cysteine opens and the phenylalanine closes a CDR3 of 13 amino acids. The DNA shown is the 39-base CDR3, in frame from base 1. Per the germline V gene, SGHVS is the CDR1 and FNYEAQ is the CDR2. V was cut back by 4 bases and J by 1 base, leaving a gap of 7 bases between them. The collaborating institutions used their own protocols to collect whole blood in K2EDTA tubes. For TCRbeta analysis, collaborator samples were shipped as frozen whole blood, as isolated PBMCs, or as DNA extracted from either sample type. The chain is assembled from TRBV7-6 and TRBJ1-1, with no confident D gene call. Sequencing was performed on peripheral blood. The TCR originated in a man aged 50-59 years with active COVID-19. The nucleotides read TGTGCCAGCAGCTCCGCCAGGAACACTGAAGCTTTCTTT. Its protein product is CASSSARNTEAFF. With all but the CDR3 taken from the reference TRBV7-6 and TRBJ1-1 genes, the full variable domain is: GAGVSQSPRYKVTKRGQDVALRCDPISGHVSLYWYRQALGQGPEFLTYFNYEAQQDKSGLPNDRFSAERPEGSISTLTIQRTEQRDSAMYRCASSSARNTEAFFGQGTRLTVV.